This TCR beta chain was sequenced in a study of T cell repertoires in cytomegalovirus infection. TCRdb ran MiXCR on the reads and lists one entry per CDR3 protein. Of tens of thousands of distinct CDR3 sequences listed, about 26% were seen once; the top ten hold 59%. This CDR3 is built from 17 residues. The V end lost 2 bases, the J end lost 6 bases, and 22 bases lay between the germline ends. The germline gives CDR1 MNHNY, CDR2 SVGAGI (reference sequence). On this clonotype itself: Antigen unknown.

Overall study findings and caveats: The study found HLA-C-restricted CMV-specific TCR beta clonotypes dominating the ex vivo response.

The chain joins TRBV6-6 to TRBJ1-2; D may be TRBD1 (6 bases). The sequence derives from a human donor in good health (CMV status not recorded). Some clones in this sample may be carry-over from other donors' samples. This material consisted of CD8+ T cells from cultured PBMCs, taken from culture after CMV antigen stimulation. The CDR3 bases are TGTGCCAGCAGTTACGATCCCAGGGGCAGGAATCCAGATGGCTACACCTTC. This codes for CASSYDPRGRNPDGYTF.